This record looks at one TCR beta chain sequence and its context. TCRdb processed the 5' RACE reads again and assigns one entry to each CDR3 protein, with no DNA. The sample includes roughly 180,000 distinct CDR3 sequences. The CDR3 contains 14 residues. The germline gives CDR1 SGHRS, CDR2 YFSETQ. The sample is drawn from a study of T cells expressing NK-cell markers. This receptor was identified in a woman between 18 and 75 years old in good health. The chain has TRBV5-1 and TRBJ2-7. Sequencing input: blood T cells: a sorted CD56 or NKG2C T cell subset, CD4+ or CD8+ T cells, or bulk PBMC T cells (not recorded which). The CDR3 loop is CASSLDQGPYEQYF.